Listed below are T cell receptor beta chains from one sample, sequenced in a study of PD-L1 blockade in urothelial cancer. The assay was immunoSEQ multiplex PCR, and TCRdb's table has in-frame clones only and misses some. The sample shows about 74,000 clones, approximately 80% of them seen only once. Material: PBMCs, obtained around atezolizumab (anti-PD-L1) treatment. The origin of the receptors is a man between 65 and 80 years old with urothelial cancer. The CDR3 runs from the conserved cysteine through the conserved F or W. A D gene is named only where the DNA matches it firmly. Some rows have no size entry. The others give once, few or many, or a class for an expanded clone.

J gene: TRBJ2-5; V gene: TRBV20-1; D gene: TRBD1; clone size: .; CDR3 protein: CSARDRDRAHF; CDR3 DNA: TGCAGTGCTAGAGATCGGGACAGGGCCCACTTC
J gene: TRBJ2-7; V gene: TRBV5-6; D gene: .; clone size: .; CDR3 protein: CASSHRTVLLYEQYF; CDR3 DNA: TGTGCCAGCAGCCACCGGACAGTCCTTTTATACGAGCAGTACTTC
J gene: TRBJ2-1; V gene: TRBV5-1; D gene: TRBD2; clone size: .; CDR3 protein: CASSPGTINNEQFF; CDR3 DNA: TGCGCCAGCAGTCCCGGGACTATCAACAATGAGCAGTTCTTC
J gene: TRBJ1-1; V gene: TRBV1; D gene: .; clone size: .; CDR3 protein: CTSSHGGSFEAFF; CDR3 DNA: TGCACCAGCAGCCACGGCGGATCATTTGAAGCTTTCTTT
J gene: TRBJ2-2; V gene: TRBV13; D gene: TRBD1; clone size: .; CDR3 protein: CASSLLQGAVGTGELFF; CDR3 DNA: TGTGCCAGCAGCTTACTCCAGGGGGCCGTTGGGACCGGGGAGCTGTTTTTT
J gene: TRBJ1-2; V gene: TRBV5-1; D gene: TRBD1; clone size: .; CDR3 protein: CASSPRDSDYGYTF; CDR3 DNA: TGCGCCAGCAGCCCTCGGGACAGCGACTATGGCTACACCTTC
J gene: TRBJ2-7; V gene: TRBV27; D gene: .; clone size: few; CDR3 protein: CASSSLVPHEQYF; CDR3 DNA: TGTGCCAGCAGTTCACTAGTCCCCCACGAGCAGTACTTC
J gene: TRBJ2-5; V gene: TRBV28; D gene: TRBD2; clone size: .; CDR3 protein: CASSFPEGLAGVETQYF; CDR3 DNA: TGTGCCAGCAGTTTCCCGGAGGGACTAGCGGGAGTCGAGACCCAGTACTTC
J gene: TRBJ2-7; V gene: TRBV10-3; D gene: .; clone size: .; CDR3 protein: CAISESGPPYEQYF; CDR3 DNA: TGTGCCATCAGTGAGTCTGGCCCTCCCTACGAGCAGTACTTC
J gene: TRBJ1-1; V gene: TRBV11-2; D gene: .; clone size: .; CDR3 protein: CASRSMPTGKVNTEAFF; CDR3 DNA: TGTGCCAGCAGGTCTATGCCCACAGGGAAAGTGAACACTGAAGCTTTCTTT
J gene: TRBJ1-5; V gene: TRBV27; D gene: TRBD1; clone size: .; CDR3 protein: CASSYRGPQPQHF; CDR3 DNA: TGTGCCAGCAGTTACAGGGGGCCCCAGCCCCAGCATTTT
J gene: TRBJ2-3; V gene: TRBV9; D gene: .; clone size: .; CDR3 protein: CASSGTQGLSTDTQYF; CDR3 DNA: TGTGCCAGCAGCGGCACCCAGGGACTTTCCACAGATACGCAGTATTTT
J gene: TRBJ2-7; V gene: TRBV30; D gene: TRBD1; clone size: few; CDR3 protein: CAWSRKGAWEQYF; CDR3 DNA: TGTGCCTGGAGTAGGAAGGGGGCATGGGAGCAGTACTTC
J gene: TRBJ2-2; V gene: TRBV5-1; D gene: .; clone size: .; CDR3 protein: CASSFTVLNTGELFF; CDR3 DNA: TGCGCCAGCAGCTTCACAGTCCTGAACACCGGGGAGCTGTTTTTT
J gene: TRBJ1-2; V gene: TRBV5-4; D gene: .; clone size: .; CDR3 protein: CASSLGTGSRYGYTF; CDR3 DNA: TGTGCCAGCAGCTTGGGAACAGGGAGCCGCTATGGCTACACCTTC
J gene: TRBJ1-1; V gene: TRBV28; D gene: .; clone size: .; CDR3 protein: CASSAGYSAFF; CDR3 DNA: TGTGCCAGCAGTGCAGGGTACAGCGCTTTCTTT
J gene: TRBJ2-6; V gene: TRBV6-1; D gene: TRBD2; clone size: .; CDR3 protein: CASSELGGGSGGANVLTF; CDR3 DNA: TGTGCCAGCAGTGAACTGGGGGGAGGGTCTGGTGGGGCCAACGTCCTGACTTTC
J gene: TRBJ1-3; V gene: TRBV10-3; D gene: .; clone size: .; CDR3 protein: CAISESRSSGNTIYF; CDR3 DNA: TGTGCCATCAGTGAGTCGAGAAGCTCTGGAAACACCATATATTTT
J gene: TRBJ2-5; V gene: TRBV2; D gene: TRBD2; clone size: few; CDR3 protein: CASKWEGETQYF; CDR3 DNA: TGTGCCAGCAAATGGGAGGGGGAGACCCAGTACTTC
J gene: TRBJ2-5; V gene: TRBV11-2; D gene: .; clone size: once; CDR3 protein: CASSLQIETQYF; CDR3 DNA: TGTGCCAGCAGCTTACAAATCGAGACCCAGTACTTC
J gene: TRBJ2-1; V gene: TRBV2; D gene: .; clone size: .; CDR3 protein: CAIQKGYEQFF; CDR3 DNA: TGTGCCATCCAAAAGGGGTATGAGCAGTTCTTC
J gene: TRBJ2-1; V gene: TRBV5-4; D gene: TRBD2; clone size: .; CDR3 protein: CASSGGRTSGSRNEQFF; CDR3 DNA: TGTGCCAGCAGCGGGGGCCGGACTAGCGGGAGTAGGAATGAGCAGTTCTTC
J gene: TRBJ1-1; V gene: TRBV29-1; D gene: .; clone size: .; CDR3 protein: CSADSHTEAFF; CDR3 DNA: TGCAGCGCAGACTCCCACACTGAAGCTTTCTTT
J gene: TRBJ2-1; V gene: TRBV11-2; D gene: TRBD2; clone size: .; CDR3 protein: CASRLLAGIYNEQFF; CDR3 DNA: TGTGCCAGCAGACTGTTAGCGGGGATCTACAATGAGCAGTTCTTC
J gene: TRBJ2-1; V gene: TRBV18; D gene: .; clone size: .; CDR3 protein: CASSPLLDNEQFF; CDR3 DNA: TGTGCCAGCTCACCCCTGTTAGACAATGAGCAGTTCTTC
J gene: TRBJ2-7; V gene: TRBV10-3; D gene: TRBD1; clone size: .; CDR3 protein: CAISEHLGTGRNEQYF; CDR3 DNA: TGTGCCATCAGTGAGCACTTAGGGACAGGGAGAAACGAGCAGTACTTC
J gene: TRBJ2-3; V gene: TRBV5-4; D gene: TRBD1; clone size: .; CDR3 protein: CASSPGTANTDTQYF; CDR3 DNA: TGTGCCAGCAGCCCTGGGACAGCAAACACAGATACGCAGTATTTT
J gene: TRBJ1-3; V gene: TRBV6-5; D gene: TRBD1; clone size: .; CDR3 protein: CASMGQGTGNTIYF; CDR3 DNA: TGTGCCAGCATGGGACAGGGAACTGGAAACACCATATATTTT
J gene: TRBJ2-1; V gene: TRBV9; D gene: TRBD1; clone size: .; CDR3 protein: CASSARQGADEQFF; CDR3 DNA: TGTGCCAGCAGCGCCCGACAGGGGGCCGATGAGCAGTTCTTC
J gene: TRBJ2-1; V gene: TRBV12-5; D gene: TRBD1; clone size: .; CDR3 protein: CASGLQGASSYNEQFF; CDR3 DNA: TGTGCTAGTGGCCTACAGGGGGCAAGCTCCTACAATGAGCAGTTCTTC
J gene: TRBJ2-7; V gene: TRBV4-2; D gene: TRBD2; clone size: .; CDR3 protein: CASSQAPLAEGLYEQYF; CDR3 DNA: TGTGCCAGCAGCCAAGCCCCACTAGCGGAGGGTCTGTACGAGCAGTACTTC
J gene: TRBJ2-1; V gene: TRBV6-1; D gene: TRBD2; clone size: .; CDR3 protein: CASTEGGTSANEQFF; CDR3 DNA: TGTGCCAGCACCGAAGGAGGGACTAGCGCCAATGAGCAGTTCTTC
J gene: TRBJ1-2; V gene: TRBV6-5; D gene: .; clone size: .; CDR3 protein: CASSTTVLYGYTF; CDR3 DNA: TGTGCCAGCAGCACCACAGTCCTCTATGGCTACACCTTC
J gene: TRBJ2-4; V gene: TRBV19; D gene: TRBD1; clone size: .; CDR3 protein: CASSLDRGDIQYF; CDR3 DNA: TGTGCCAGTAGCCTAGACAGGGGTGACATTCAGTACTTC
J gene: TRBJ2-1; V gene: TRBV5-6; D gene: TRBD2; clone size: few; CDR3 protein: CATGGGGLSYNEQFF; CDR3 DNA: TGTGCCACCGGGGGGGGAGGGCTGAGCTACAATGAGCAGTTCTTC